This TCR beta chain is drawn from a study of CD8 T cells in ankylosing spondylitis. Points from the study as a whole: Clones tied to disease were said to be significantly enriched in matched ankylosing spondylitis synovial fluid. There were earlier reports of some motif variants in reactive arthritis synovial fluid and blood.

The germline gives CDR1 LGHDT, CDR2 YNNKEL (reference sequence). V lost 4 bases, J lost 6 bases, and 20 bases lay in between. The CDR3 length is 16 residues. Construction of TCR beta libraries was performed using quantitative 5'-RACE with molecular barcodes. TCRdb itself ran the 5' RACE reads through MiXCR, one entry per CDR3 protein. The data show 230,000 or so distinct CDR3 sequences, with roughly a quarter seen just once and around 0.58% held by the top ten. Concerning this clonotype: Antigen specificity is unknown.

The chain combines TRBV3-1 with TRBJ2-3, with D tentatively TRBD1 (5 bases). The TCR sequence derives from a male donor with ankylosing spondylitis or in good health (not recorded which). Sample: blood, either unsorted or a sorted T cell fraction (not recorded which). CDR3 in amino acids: CASSRGGTHLGDTQYF. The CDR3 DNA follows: TGTGCCAGCAGCCGGGGCGGTACCCATCTGGGGGATACGCAGTATTTT.